This T cell receptor (beta chain) originates from a study of response to subunit inactivated influenza vaccine. V was clipped by 6 bases and J by 1 base, with 9 bases between them. The CDR3 covers 13 residues. This clonotype was found many times. MiXCR, run by TCRdb on the RT-PCR reads, gives a single entry per CDR3 protein. The sample records 450,000 to 700,000 distinct CDR3 sequences, roughly 15% being singletons. The receptor was derived from a man between 50 and 59 years old who received an inactivated influenza vaccine. The sample was PBMCs from blood, taken 11 to 12 days after vaccination. This chain uses TRBV12-3 or TRBV12-4 with TRBJ1-1, with D perhaps matching TRBD1 (5 bases). The CDR3 nucleotides read TGTGCCAGCAGAGCCAGGGAGAACACTGAAGCTTTCTTT. It translates to CASRARENTEAFF.